This entry is about one TCR beta chain. Its specificity is unknown. Via CD45RO/CCR7/CD25/CD127/CD95/CD27, cells of the CD4+ naive, central memory, regulatory and stem cell-like memory subsets were sorted. This sample was included in a study of beta chain features in type 1 diabetes. Study conclusions and caveats: Shorter TCRB CDR3s, moderately but significantly so, were found in Type 1 diabetes patients in all four CD4+ subsets.

Investigators reverse transcribed all isolated RNA, so they sequenced expressed TCRB transcripts. The method was immunoSEQ multiplex PCR; TCRdb's version includes in-frame clones alone and lacks a portion of them. This sample carries around 400,000 clones, about 15% of them seen once, and the ten largest clones take approximately 0.019%. The CDR3 sequence is 11 residues long. The germline CDR1 and CDR2 sequences are KGHSH and LQKENI. Trimming took 8 bases from V and 5 from J, leaving 9 bases between them. The receptor's source is a woman in her late teens or twenties in good health. This chain uses TRBV18 with TRBJ2-5; D gene unclear. Material: naive CD4+ T cells from blood. This CDR3 reads CASPKLETQYF. CDR3 nucleotides: TGTGCCAGCCCTAAGCTGGAGACCCAGTACTTC.